Listed below are T cell receptor beta chains from one sample, sequenced in a study of shared clonotypes between healthy human individuals. The method was immunoSEQ multiplex PCR; TCRdb's version includes in-frame clones alone and lacks a portion of them. Seen here are about half a million clones, around 85% observed once, and the top ten hold roughly an eighth. Sequencing was carried out using PBMCs. The receptors were gathered from a woman between 40 and 50 years old in good health. Some clones in this sample may be carry-over from other donors' samples. Both conserved end residues are part of each CDR3. A D gene is named only where the DNA matches it firmly. Rows may omit the clone size; those that give it use once, few, many or a size class.

v_gene: TRBV5-4
d_gene: -
j_gene: TRBJ2-7
abundance: -
CDR3aa: CASSFGHLYEQYF
CDR3nt: TGTGCCAGCAGCTTTGGCCACCTCTACGAGCAGTACTTC

v_gene: TRBV7-6
d_gene: -
j_gene: TRBJ2-7
abundance: -
CDR3aa: CASSLNQIYEQYF
CDR3nt: TGTGCCAGCAGCTTAAACCAGATCTACGAGCAGTACTTC

v_gene: TRBV28
d_gene: TRBD2
j_gene: TRBJ2-3
abundance: -
CDR3aa: CASSPPGTSGMVLSQYF
CDR3nt: TGTGCCAGCAGTCCACCCGGGACTAGCGGGATGGTGTTGTCGCAGTATTTT

v_gene: TRBV27
d_gene: -
j_gene: TRBJ2-7
abundance: -
CDR3aa: CASSLSGANSYEQYF
CDR3nt: TGTGCCAGCAGTTTATCAGGGGCGAACTCCTACGAGCAGTACTTC

v_gene: TRBV30
d_gene: -
j_gene: TRBJ2-1
abundance: -
CDR3aa: CAWSGEHNEQFF
CDR3nt: TGTGCCTGGAGTGGAGAGCACAATGAGCAGTTCTTC

v_gene: TRBV30
d_gene: TRBD1
j_gene: TRBJ2-7
abundance: -
CDR3aa: CAWSRTGALYEQYF
CDR3nt: TGTGCCTGGAGTCGGACAGGGGCCCTCTACGAGCAGTACTTC

v_gene: TRBV5-1
d_gene: TRBD1
j_gene: TRBJ2-1
abundance: -
CDR3aa: CASSSQGDEQFF
CDR3nt: TGCGCCAGCAGCTCGCAGGGGGATGAGCAGTTCTTC

v_gene: TRBV10-3
d_gene: -
j_gene: TRBJ1-5
abundance: -
CDR3aa: CAISESKDQPQHF
CDR3nt: TGTGCCATCAGTGAGTCGAAGGATCAGCCCCAGCATTTT

v_gene: TRBV9
d_gene: TRBD2
j_gene: TRBJ2-5
abundance: -
CDR3aa: CASSVDLAGAETQYF
CDR3nt: TGTGCCAGCAGCGTAGATCTAGCGGGAGCAGAGACCCAGTACTTC

v_gene: TRBV7-7
d_gene: -
j_gene: TRBJ2-3
abundance: once
CDR3aa: CASSLVGGGTDTQYF
CDR3nt: TGTGCCAGCAGCTTAGTGGGGGGCGGAACAGATACGCAGTATTTT

v_gene: TRBV30
d_gene: -
j_gene: TRBJ2-1
abundance: -
CDR3aa: CAWSVGAPGEQFF
CDR3nt: TGTGCCTGGAGTGTAGGGGCCCCAGGCGAGCAGTTCTTC

v_gene: TRBV20-1
d_gene: -
j_gene: TRBJ1-2
abundance: -
CDR3aa: CSAQGGGYTF
CDR3nt: TGCAGTGCCCAGGGAGGTGGCTACACCTTC

v_gene: TRBV19
d_gene: TRBD1
j_gene: TRBJ1-4
abundance: -
CDR3aa: CASTSTGYEKLFF
CDR3nt: TGTGCCAGTACCTCGACAGGGTATGAAAAACTGTTTTTT

v_gene: TRBV6-1
d_gene: -
j_gene: TRBJ1-2
abundance: -
CDR3aa: CASRRPDYGYTF
CDR3nt: TGTGCCAGCAGACGACCTGACTATGGCTACACCTTC

v_gene: TRBV28
d_gene: TRBD2
j_gene: TRBJ2-7
abundance: many
CDR3aa: CASSRTSGRGGPLYEQYF
CDR3nt: TGTGCCAGCTCAAGGACTAGCGGGAGAGGAGGCCCACTTTACGAGCAGTACTTC

v_gene: TRBV6-1
d_gene: TRBD1
j_gene: TRBJ2-7
abundance: -
CDR3aa: CASSGPTGPGYEQYF
CDR3nt: TGTGCCAGCAGTGGGCCGACAGGGCCTGGGTACGAGCAGTACTTC

v_gene: TRBV2
d_gene: -
j_gene: TRBJ2-3
abundance: -
CDR3aa: CASLTTDTQYF
CDR3nt: TGTGCCAGCTTGACGACAGATACGCAGTATTTT

v_gene: TRBV20-1
d_gene: TRBD2
j_gene: TRBJ2-1
abundance: once
CDR3aa: CSARREDEQFF
CDR3nt: TGCAGTGCCAGGCGGGAGGATGAGCAGTTCTTC

v_gene: TRBV7-6
d_gene: TRBD2
j_gene: TRBJ2-3
abundance: few
CDR3aa: CASSYIAGFTDTQYF
CDR3nt: TGTGCCAGCAGCTACATAGCGGGGTTCACAGATACGCAGTATTTT

v_gene: TRBV28
d_gene: -
j_gene: TRBJ2-4
abundance: -
CDR3aa: CASRLVGAKNIQYF
CDR3nt: TGTGCCAGCCGGTTGGTGGGAGCCAAAAACATTCAGTACTTC

v_gene: TRBV6-1
d_gene: -
j_gene: TRBJ1-1
abundance: -
CDR3aa: CASSEPGRNTEAFF
CDR3nt: TGTGCCAGCAGTGAGCCGGGCCGGAACACTGAAGCTTTCTTT

v_gene: TRBV2
d_gene: -
j_gene: TRBJ1-2
abundance: -
CDR3aa: CASNLGQGRGYTF
CDR3nt: TGTGCCAGCAACCTGGGGCAGGGACGCGGCTACACCTTC

v_gene: TRBV28
d_gene: -
j_gene: TRBJ1-2
abundance: few
CDR3aa: CASRESSNYGYTF
CDR3nt: TGTGCCAGCAGGGAGTCCTCTAACTATGGCTACACCTTC

v_gene: TRBV19
d_gene: -
j_gene: TRBJ2-7
abundance: -
CDR3aa: CANPPRDIHYEQYF
CDR3nt: TGTGCCAATCCCCCTCGGGACATCCACTACGAGCAGTACTTC

v_gene: TRBV7-9
d_gene: -
j_gene: TRBJ2-7
abundance: -
CDR3aa: CASSLQQYEQYF
CDR3nt: TGTGCCAGCAGCCTACAGCAATACGAGCAGTACTTC

v_gene: TRBV5-4
d_gene: -
j_gene: TRBJ2-5
abundance: -
CDR3aa: CASSSGWQTQYF
CDR3nt: TGTGCCAGCAGCTCCGGTTGGCAGACCCAGTACTTC

v_gene: TRBV7-9
d_gene: TRBD1
j_gene: TRBJ2-1
abundance: -
CDR3aa: CASSLVVGQGDEQFF
CDR3nt: TGTGCCAGCAGCTTAGTGGTGGGGCAGGGGGATGAGCAGTTCTTC

v_gene: TRBV6-6
d_gene: -
j_gene: TRBJ1-2
abundance: -
CDR3aa: CASIYSHTSYGYTF
CDR3nt: TGTGCCAGCATCTACTCGCACACCTCCTATGGCTACACCTTC

v_gene: TRBV7-2
d_gene: -
j_gene: TRBJ1-2
abundance: -
CDR3aa: CASSLRGQGRAFIGYTF
CDR3nt: TGTGCCAGCAGCTTACGGGGCCAGGGTAGGGCTTTTATTGGCTACACCTTC

v_gene: TRBV7-9
d_gene: TRBD2
j_gene: TRBJ2-5
abundance: -
CDR3aa: CASSLGGGRETQYF
CDR3nt: TGTGCCAGCAGCTTAGGTGGCGGGAGAGAGACCCAGTACTTC

v_gene: TRBV5-8
d_gene: -
j_gene: TRBJ2-6
abundance: -
CDR3aa: CASFYNSTQSRANVLTF
CDR3nt: TGTGCCAGCTTTTACAATTCCACACAAAGTCGGGCCAACGTCCTGACTTTC

v_gene: TRBV6-5
d_gene: TRBD1
j_gene: TRBJ2-1
abundance: -
CDR3aa: CASSSPGQRYYNEQFF
CDR3nt: TGTGCCAGCAGTTCCCCGGGACAGAGGTACTACAATGAGCAGTTCTTC

v_gene: TRBV28
d_gene: TRBD2
j_gene: TRBJ2-3
abundance: once
CDR3aa: CASSLLGLAGTDTQYF
CDR3nt: TGTGCCAGCAGTTTATTGGGACTAGCGGGCACAGATACGCAGTATTTT

v_gene: TRBV4-1
d_gene: TRBD2
j_gene: TRBJ2-7
abundance: once
CDR3aa: CASSPGLAGYYEQYF
CDR3nt: TGCGCCAGCAGCCCGGGACTAGCGGGATACTACGAGCAGTACTTC

v_gene: TRBV5-1
d_gene: -
j_gene: TRBJ2-1
abundance: -
CDR3aa: CASSLEASMNEQFF
CDR3nt: TGCGCCAGCAGCTTGGAGGCTAGTATGAATGAGCAGTTCTTC

v_gene: TRBV7-2
d_gene: -
j_gene: TRBJ2-1
abundance: -
CDR3aa: CASSQSVIWQGSYNEQFF
CDR3nt: TGTGCCAGCAGCCAAAGTGTTATTTGGCAGGGTTCCTACAATGAGCAGTTCTTC

v_gene: TRBV18
d_gene: -
j_gene: TRBJ2-3
abundance: -
CDR3aa: CASSPPADWHGTQYF
CDR3nt: TGTGCCAGCTCACCACCGGCCGACTGGCACGGTACGCAGTATTTT

v_gene: TRBV7-7
d_gene: TRBD2
j_gene: TRBJ2-2
abundance: -
CDR3aa: CASRQGLAGTGELFF
CDR3nt: TGTGCTAGCAGACAGGGACTAGCGGGGACCGGGGAGCTGTTTTTT

v_gene: TRBV7-2
d_gene: -
j_gene: TRBJ1-3
abundance: -
CDR3aa: CASSITTGASGNTIYF
CDR3nt: TGTGCCAGCAGCATAACGACAGGCGCCTCTGGAAACACCATATATTTT

v_gene: TRBV7-3
d_gene: -
j_gene: TRBJ2-2
abundance: once
CDR3aa: CASSLSRAVAGELFF
CDR3nt: TGTGCCAGCAGCTTAAGCAGGGCGGTCGCCGGGGAGCTGTTTTTT

v_gene: TRBV6-4
d_gene: -
j_gene: TRBJ2-6
abundance: -
CDR3aa: CASSDDGVSGANVLTF
CDR3nt: TGTGCCAGCAGTGATGATGGGGTCTCTGGGGCCAACGTCCTGACTTTC

v_gene: TRBV5-6
d_gene: -
j_gene: TRBJ1-1
abundance: once
CDR3aa: CASSSLGAVGTEAFF
CDR3nt: TGTGCCAGCAGCTCCCTGGGGGCGGTTGGAACTGAAGCTTTCTTT

v_gene: TRBV18
d_gene: -
j_gene: TRBJ2-2
abundance: -
CDR3aa: CASGVTDIGNTGELLF
CDR3nt: TGTGCCAGCGGTGTGACAGACATTGGTAACACCGGGGAGCTGCTTTTT

v_gene: TRBV7-6
d_gene: -
j_gene: TRBJ2-1
abundance: -
CDR3aa: CASSLLLGSNEQFF
CDR3nt: TGTGCCAGCAGCCTCCTATTGGGTAGCAATGAGCAGTTCTTC

v_gene: TRBV29-1
d_gene: TRBD2
j_gene: TRBJ2-3
abundance: -
CDR3aa: CSVELAGAGDTQYF
CDR3nt: TGCAGCGTTGAGCTTGCGGGAGCGGGGGATACGCAGTATTTT

v_gene: TRBV7-8
d_gene: -
j_gene: TRBJ2-7
abundance: -
CDR3aa: CASSSVVVRTYEQYF
CDR3nt: TGTGCCAGCAGCTCCGTGGTGGTCCGGACCTACGAGCAGTACTTC

v_gene: TRBV7-3
d_gene: -
j_gene: TRBJ2-5
abundance: -
CDR3aa: CASSRGGRETQYF
CDR3nt: TGTGCCAGCAGCCGCGGAGGGCGAGAGACCCAGTACTTC

v_gene: TRBV5-4
d_gene: -
j_gene: TRBJ2-1
abundance: once
CDR3aa: CASSSKTSWDNEQFF
CDR3nt: TGTGCCAGCAGCAGTAAAACTTCATGGGACAATGAGCAGTTCTTC